This passage covers 5 T cell receptor beta chains from one sample sequenced in a study of T cell changes during pregnancy in multiple sclerosis. Measured with immunoSEQ multiplex PCR; TCRdb has only the in-frame clones, and not every one. This table holds fewer than 90,000 clones, roughly 91% found once. Sequenced here: peripheral blood, sampled in the first trimester of pregnancy. These receptors originate from a female donor with multiple sclerosis, enrolled in a pregnancy study.

J is TRBJ1-1 and V is TRBV10-3, with TRBD1 as a possible D gene (5 bases). This CDR3 region has 14 residues. Trimming took off 5 bases at V and 1 base at J, with 11 bases between the two ends. CDR1 is ENHRY, CDR2 SYGVKD, per germline. The CDR3 loop is CAISTGETNTEAFF. The CDR3 DNA is TGTGCCATCAGTACGGGGGAAACGAACACTGAAGCTTTCTTT.

The gene calls are TRBV6-1 and TRBJ2-4; D gene ambiguous. Germline V gives CDR1 MNHNS, CDR2 SASEGT. V lost 8 bases and J lost 0, with 8 bases in between. The CDR3 spans 13 residues. The CDR3 here is CASGRLAKNIQYF. The CDR3 DNA follows: TGTGCCAGCGGTCGACTAGCCAAAAACATTCAGTACTTC.

J is TRBJ2-3 and V is TRBV5-1; 9 nucleotides match TRBD1. Per the germline V gene, CDR1 is SGHRS and CDR2 is YFSETQ. The CDR3 has 16 amino acids. The V gene end was trimmed by 7 bases and the J gene end by 3 bases; junction bases not matched to a gene: 12. The CDR3 loop reads CASLSGTGHNTDTQYF. As DNA, the CDR3 is TGCGCCAGCCTATCCGGGACAGGGCATAATACAGATACGCAGTATTTT.

This chain connects TRBV5-4 to TRBJ2-5; TRBD2 agrees at 9 bases. Germline CDR1 reads SGHNT; CDR2 reads YYREEE (reference sequence). V was pared by 1 base and J by 5 bases, with 15 bases of the junction left unmatched. The CDR3 covers 18 residues. CDR3 in DNA: TGTGCCAGCAGCTTGTCGCTAGCGGGATTACACGTAGGGGAGACCCAGTACTTC. Translating it yields CASSLSLAGLHVGETQYF.

Comments on this clone: This sample includes further DNA sequences coding for the same CDR3. The chain has TRBV7-3 and TRBJ1-1; 7 bases agree with TRBD1. V was clipped by 0 bases and J by 5 bases; unmatched bases: 0. The germline gives CDR1 SGHTA, CDR2 FQGTGA. The CDR3 runs to 13 residues. The CDR3 DNA sequence: TGTGCCAGCAGCTTAACACAGGGGACTGAAGCTTTCTTT. Protein: CASSLTQGTEAFF. The variable domain in full, with the rest retrieved from reference TRBV7-3 and TRBJ1-1, is GAGVSQTPSNKVTEKGKYVELRCDPISGHTALYWYRQSLGQGPEFLIYFQGTGAADDSGLPNDRFFAVRPEGSVSTLKIQRTERGDSAVYLCASSLTQGTEAFFGQGTRLTVV.